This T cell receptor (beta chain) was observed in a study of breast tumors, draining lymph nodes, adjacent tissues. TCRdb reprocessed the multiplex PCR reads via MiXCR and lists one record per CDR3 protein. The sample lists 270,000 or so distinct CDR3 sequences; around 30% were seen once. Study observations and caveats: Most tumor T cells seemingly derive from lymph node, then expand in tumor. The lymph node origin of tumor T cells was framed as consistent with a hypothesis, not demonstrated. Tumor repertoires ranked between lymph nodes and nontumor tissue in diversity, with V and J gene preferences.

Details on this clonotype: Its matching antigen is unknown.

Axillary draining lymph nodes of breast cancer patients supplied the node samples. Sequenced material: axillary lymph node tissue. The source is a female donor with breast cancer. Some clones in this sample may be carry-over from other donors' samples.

CDR3 DNA: TGTGCTAGTGGTTTGGAGAGGCAGGGACTAGCGGGAGGCTACAATGAGCAGTTCTTC. Translating it yields CASGLERQGLAGGYNEQFF. V is TRBV12-5 and J is TRBJ2-1; TRBD2 aligns across 15 bases. This CDR3 has 19 amino acids. V lost 1 base, J lost 3 bases, and 7 bases stayed unmatched. The germline V gene has CDR1 LGHNT and CDR2 FRNRAP. Drawing the rest from reference TRBV12-5 and TRBJ2-1, the complete variable domain is DARVTQTPRHKVTEMGQEVTMRCQPILGHNTVFWYRQTMMQGLELLAYFRNRAPLDDSGMPKDRFSAEMPDATLATLKIQPSEPRDSAVYFCASGLERQGLAGGYNEQFFGPGTRLTVL.